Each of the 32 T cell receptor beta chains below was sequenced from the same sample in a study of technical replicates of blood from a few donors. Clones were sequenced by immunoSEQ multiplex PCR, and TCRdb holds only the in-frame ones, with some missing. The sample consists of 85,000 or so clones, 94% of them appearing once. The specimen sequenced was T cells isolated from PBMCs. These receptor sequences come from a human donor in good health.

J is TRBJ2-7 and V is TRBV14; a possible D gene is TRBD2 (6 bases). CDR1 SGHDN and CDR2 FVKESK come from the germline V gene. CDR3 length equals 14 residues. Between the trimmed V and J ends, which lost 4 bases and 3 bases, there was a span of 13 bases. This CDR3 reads CASSLGGSGYEQYF. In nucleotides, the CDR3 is TGTGCCAGCAGCCTGGGGGGTAGCGGCTACGAGCAGTACTTC.

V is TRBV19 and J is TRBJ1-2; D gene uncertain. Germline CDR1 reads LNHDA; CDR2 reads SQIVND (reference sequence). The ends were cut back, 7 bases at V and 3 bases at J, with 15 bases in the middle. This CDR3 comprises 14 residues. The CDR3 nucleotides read TGTGCCAGTAATCCCGAGGGAAGATACTATGGCTACACCTTC. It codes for CASNPEGRYYGYTF.

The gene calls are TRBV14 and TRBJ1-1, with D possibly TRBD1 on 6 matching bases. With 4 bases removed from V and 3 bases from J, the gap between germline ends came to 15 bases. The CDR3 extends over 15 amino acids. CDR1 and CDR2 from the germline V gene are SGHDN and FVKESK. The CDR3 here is CASSPLGAGDTEAFF. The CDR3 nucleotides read TGTGCCAGCAGCCCGTTGGGGGCTGGAGACACTGAAGCTTTCTTT.

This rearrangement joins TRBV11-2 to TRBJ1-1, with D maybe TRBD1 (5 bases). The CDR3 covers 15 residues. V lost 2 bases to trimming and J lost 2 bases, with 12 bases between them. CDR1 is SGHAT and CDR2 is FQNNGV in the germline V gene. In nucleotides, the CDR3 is TGTGCCAGCAGCTTATTTGGCCAGGGAAACACTGAAGCTTTCTTT. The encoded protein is CASSLFGQGNTEAFF.

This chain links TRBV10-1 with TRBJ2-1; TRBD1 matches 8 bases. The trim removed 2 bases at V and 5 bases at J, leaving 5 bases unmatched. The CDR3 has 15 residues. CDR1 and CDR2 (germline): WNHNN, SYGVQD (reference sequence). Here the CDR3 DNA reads TGCGCCAGCAGTGAGACGACAGGGGCGGACAATGAGCAGTTCTTC. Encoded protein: CASSETTGADNEQFF.

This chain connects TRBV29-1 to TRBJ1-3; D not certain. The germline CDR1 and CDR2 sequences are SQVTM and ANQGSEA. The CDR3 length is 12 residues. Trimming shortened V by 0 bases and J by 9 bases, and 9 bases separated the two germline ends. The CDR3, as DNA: TGCAGCGTTGAAGACCGTCGAGGCACCATATATTTT. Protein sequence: CSVEDRRGTIYF.

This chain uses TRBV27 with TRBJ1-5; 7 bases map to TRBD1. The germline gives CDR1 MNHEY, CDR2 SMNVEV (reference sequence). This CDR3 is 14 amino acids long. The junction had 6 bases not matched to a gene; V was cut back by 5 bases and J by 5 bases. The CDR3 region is CASSETGSYQPQHF. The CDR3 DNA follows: TGTGCCAGCAGTGAGACAGGGAGTTATCAGCCCCAGCATTTT.

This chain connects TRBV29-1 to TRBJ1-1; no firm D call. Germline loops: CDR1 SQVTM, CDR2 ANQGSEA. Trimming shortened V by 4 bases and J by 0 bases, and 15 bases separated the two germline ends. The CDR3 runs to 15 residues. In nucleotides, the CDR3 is TGCAGCGTTGGGTTACAGATAGAGTTGAACACTGAAGCTTTCTTT. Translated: CSVGLQIELNTEAFF.

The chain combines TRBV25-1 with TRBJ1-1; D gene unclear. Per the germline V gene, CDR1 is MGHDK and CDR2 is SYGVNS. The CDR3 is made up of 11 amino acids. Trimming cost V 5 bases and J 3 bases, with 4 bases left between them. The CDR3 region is CASSSYTEAFF. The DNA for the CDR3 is TGTGCCAGCAGTTCTTACACTGAAGCTTTCTTT. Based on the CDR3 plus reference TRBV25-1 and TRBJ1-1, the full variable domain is EADIYQTPRYLVIGTGKKITLECSQTMGHDKMYWYQQDPGMELHLIHYSYGVNSTEKGDLSSESTVSRIRTEHFPLTLESARPSHTSQYLCASSSYTEAFFGQGTRLTVV.

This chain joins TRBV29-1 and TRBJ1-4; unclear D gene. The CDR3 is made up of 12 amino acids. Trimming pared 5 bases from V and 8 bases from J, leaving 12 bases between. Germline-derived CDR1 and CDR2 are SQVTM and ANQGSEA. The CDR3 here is CSVPGMGEKLFF. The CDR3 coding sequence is TGCAGCGTTCCCGGGATGGGGGAAAAACTGTTTTTT.

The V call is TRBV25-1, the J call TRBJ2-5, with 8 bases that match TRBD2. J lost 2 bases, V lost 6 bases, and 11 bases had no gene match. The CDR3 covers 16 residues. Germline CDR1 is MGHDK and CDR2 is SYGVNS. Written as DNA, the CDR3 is TGTGCCAGCAGCTTAGGGGCGGGGGGTTGGCAAGAGACCCAGTACTTC. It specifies CASSLGAGGWQETQYF. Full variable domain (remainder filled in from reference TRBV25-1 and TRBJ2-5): EADIYQTPRYLVIGTGKKITLECSQTMGHDKMYWYQQDPGMELHLIHYSYGVNSTEKGDLSSESTVSRIRTEHFPLTLESARPSHTSQYLCASSLGAGGWQETQYFGPGTRLLVL.

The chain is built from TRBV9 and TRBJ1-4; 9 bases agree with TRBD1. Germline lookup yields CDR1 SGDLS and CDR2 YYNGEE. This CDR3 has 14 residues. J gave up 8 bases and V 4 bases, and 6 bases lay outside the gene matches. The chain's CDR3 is CASSPRTGEEKLFF. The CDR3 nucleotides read TGTGCCAGCAGCCCGCGGACAGGGGAAGAAAAACTGTTTTTT. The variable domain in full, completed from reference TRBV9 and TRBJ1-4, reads DSGVTQTPKHLITATGQRVTLRCSPRSGDLSVYWYQQSLDQGLQFLIQYYNGEERAKGNILERFSAQQFPDLHSELNLSSLELGDSALYFCASSPRTGEEKLFFGSGTQLSVL.

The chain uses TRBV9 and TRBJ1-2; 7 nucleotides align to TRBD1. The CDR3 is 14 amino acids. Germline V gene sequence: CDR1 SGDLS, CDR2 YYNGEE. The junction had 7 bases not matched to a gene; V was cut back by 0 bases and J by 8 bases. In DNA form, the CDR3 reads TGTGCCAGCAGCGTAGAGGGGCAGGGGGGAGGCTACACCTTC. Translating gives CASSVEGQGGGYTF.

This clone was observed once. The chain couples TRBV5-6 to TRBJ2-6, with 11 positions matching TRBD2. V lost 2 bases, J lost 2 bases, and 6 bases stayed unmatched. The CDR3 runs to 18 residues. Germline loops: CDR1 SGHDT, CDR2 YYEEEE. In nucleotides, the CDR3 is TGTGCCAGCAGCTTCGTGACTAGCGGGAAAACTGGGGCCAACGTCCTGACTTTC. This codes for CASSFVTSGKTGANVLTF.

The chain's CDR3 is CASRRGNNYGYTF. CDR3 DNA: TGTGCCTCCCGAAGGGGGAATAACTATGGCTACACCTTC. The J gene is TRBJ1-2, the V gene TRBV30, with D possibly matching TRBD1 (6 bases). The ends were cut back, 7 bases at V and 1 base at J, with 13 bases in the middle. CDR3 length equals 13 residues. In germline, CDR1 is GTSNPN, CDR2 SVGIG (reference sequence).

The CDR3 is CASSSGQVYEQYF. In nucleotides, the CDR3 is TGTGCCAGCAGCTCCGGACAGGTTTACGAGCAGTACTTC. The chain employs TRBV7-8 and TRBJ2-7, with 7 bases matching TRBD1. The germline gives CDR1 SGHVS, CDR2 FQNEAQ. Unmatched junction bases numbered 4, after V lost 4 bases and J lost 4 bases. The CDR3 contains 13 residues.

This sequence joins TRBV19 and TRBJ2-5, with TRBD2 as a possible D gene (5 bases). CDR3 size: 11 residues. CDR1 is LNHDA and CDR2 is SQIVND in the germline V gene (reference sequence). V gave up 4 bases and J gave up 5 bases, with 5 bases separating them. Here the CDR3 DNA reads TGTGCCAGTAGTAGGAGGGAGACCCAGTACTTC. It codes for CASSRRETQYF.

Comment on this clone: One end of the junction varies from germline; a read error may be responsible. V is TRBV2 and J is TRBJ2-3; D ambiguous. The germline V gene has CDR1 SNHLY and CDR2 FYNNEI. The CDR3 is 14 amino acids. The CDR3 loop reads CASREGYLTDTQYF. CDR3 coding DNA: TGTGCCAGCAGAGAAGGGTACTTGACAGATACGCAGTATTTT.

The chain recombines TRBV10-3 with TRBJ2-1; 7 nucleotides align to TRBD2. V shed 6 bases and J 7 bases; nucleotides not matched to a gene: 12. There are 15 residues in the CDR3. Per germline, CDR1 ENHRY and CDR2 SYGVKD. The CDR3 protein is CAISSPGGGSNEQFF. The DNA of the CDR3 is TGTGCCATCAGCTCCCCGGGGGGAGGAAGTAATGAGCAGTTCTTC.

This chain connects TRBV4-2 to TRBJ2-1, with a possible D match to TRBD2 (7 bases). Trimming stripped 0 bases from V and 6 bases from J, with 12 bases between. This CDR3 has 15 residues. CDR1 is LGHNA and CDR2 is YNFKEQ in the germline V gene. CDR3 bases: TGTGCCAGCAGCCAAGAGAGGGGGGGCCGCAATGAGCAGTTCTTC. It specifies CASSQERGGRNEQFF.

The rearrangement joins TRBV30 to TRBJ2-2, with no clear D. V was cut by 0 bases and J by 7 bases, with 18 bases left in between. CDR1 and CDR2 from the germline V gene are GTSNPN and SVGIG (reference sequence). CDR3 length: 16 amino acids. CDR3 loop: CAWSVRGRLTGGELFF. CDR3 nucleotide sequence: TGTGCCTGGAGTGTACGTGGAAGGCTAACGGGCGGGGAGCTGTTTTTT.

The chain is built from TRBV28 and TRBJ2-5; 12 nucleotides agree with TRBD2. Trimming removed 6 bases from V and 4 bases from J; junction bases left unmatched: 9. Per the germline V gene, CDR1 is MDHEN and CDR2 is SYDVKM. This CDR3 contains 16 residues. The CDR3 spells CASRHQTSGSRETQYF. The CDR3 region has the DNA TGTGCCAGCAGACATCAGACTAGCGGGAGCAGAGAGACCCAGTACTTC.

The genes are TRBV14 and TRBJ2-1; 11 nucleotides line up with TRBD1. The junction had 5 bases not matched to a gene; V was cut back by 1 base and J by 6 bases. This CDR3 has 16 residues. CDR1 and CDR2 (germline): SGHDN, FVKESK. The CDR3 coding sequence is TGTGCCAGCAGCCAAGTTTCCGGGACAGGGGGCAATGAGCAGTTCTTC. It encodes CASSQVSGTGGNEQFF.

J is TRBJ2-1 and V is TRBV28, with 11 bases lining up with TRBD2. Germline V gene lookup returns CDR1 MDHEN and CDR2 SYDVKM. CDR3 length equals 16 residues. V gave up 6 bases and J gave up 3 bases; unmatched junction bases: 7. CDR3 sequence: CASSPRLAGIYNEQFF. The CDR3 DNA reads TGTGCCAGCAGCCCGAGACTAGCGGGAATCTACAATGAGCAGTTCTTC.

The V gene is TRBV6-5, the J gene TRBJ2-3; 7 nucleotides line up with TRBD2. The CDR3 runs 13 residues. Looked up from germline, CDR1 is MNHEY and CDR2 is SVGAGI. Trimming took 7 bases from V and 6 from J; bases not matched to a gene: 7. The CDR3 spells CASTAGVGDTQYF. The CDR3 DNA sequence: TGTGCCAGCACCGCGGGAGTCGGGGATACGCAGTATTTT.

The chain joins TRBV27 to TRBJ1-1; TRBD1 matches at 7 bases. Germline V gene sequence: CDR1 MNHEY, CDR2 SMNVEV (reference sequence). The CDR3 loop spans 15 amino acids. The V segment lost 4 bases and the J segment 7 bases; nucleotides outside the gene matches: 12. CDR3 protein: CASSYSLKPGGEAFF. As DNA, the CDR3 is TGTGCCAGCAGTTATAGCCTTAAACCAGGGGGTGAAGCTTTCTTT.

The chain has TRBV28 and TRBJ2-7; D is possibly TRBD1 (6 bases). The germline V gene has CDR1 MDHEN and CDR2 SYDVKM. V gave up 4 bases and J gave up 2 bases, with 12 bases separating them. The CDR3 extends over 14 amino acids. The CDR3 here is CASSSTGTAYEQYF. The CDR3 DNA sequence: TGTGCCAGCAGTTCTACAGGGACGGCCTACGAGCAGTACTTC.

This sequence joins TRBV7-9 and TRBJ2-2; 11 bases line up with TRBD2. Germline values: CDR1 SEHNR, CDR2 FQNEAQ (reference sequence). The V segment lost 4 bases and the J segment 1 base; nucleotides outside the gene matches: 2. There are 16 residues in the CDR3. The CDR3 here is CASSSGTSGNTGELFF. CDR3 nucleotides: TGTGCCAGCAGCTCCGGGACTAGCGGGAACACCGGGGAGCTGTTTTTT.

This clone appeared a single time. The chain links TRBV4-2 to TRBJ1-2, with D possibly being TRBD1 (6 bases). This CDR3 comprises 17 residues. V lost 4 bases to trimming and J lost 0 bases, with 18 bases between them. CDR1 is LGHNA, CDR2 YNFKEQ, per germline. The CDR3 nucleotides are TGTGCCAGCAGCCGAGAACCGAAAAGGGACACTAACTATGGCTACACCTTC. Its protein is CASSREPKRDTNYGYTF.

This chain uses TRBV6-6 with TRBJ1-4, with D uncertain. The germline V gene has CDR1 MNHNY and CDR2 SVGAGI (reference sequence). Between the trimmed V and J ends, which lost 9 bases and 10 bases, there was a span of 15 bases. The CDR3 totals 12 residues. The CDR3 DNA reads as TGTGCCAGTCGTGACTCAGATACAAAACTGTTTTTT. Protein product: CASRDSDTKLFF.

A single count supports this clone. The CDR3 sequence: CASSVVSGNEQFF. CDR3 DNA sequence: TGTGCCAGCAGCGTAGTTTCAGGCAATGAGCAGTTCTTC. The chain carries TRBV9 and TRBJ2-1, with unresolved D. The CDR3 extends over 13 amino acids. The germline CDR1 and CDR2 sequences are SGDLS and YYNGEE. V was pared by 0 bases and J by 6 bases, with 7 bases between.

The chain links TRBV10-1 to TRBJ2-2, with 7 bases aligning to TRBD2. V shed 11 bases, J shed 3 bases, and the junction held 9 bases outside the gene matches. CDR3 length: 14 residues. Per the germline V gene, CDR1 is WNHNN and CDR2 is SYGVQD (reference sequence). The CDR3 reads CAARSAGDTGELFF. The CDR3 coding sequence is TGCGCCGCGAGGTCGGCGGGAGACACCGGGGAGCTGTTTTTT.